Listed here are 18 T cell receptor beta chains from one sample, sequenced in a study of cytomegalovirus exposure and HLA in healthy donors. The primer mix had 60 Vbeta and 13 Jbeta primers. The method was immunoSEQ multiplex PCR; TCRdb's version includes in-frame clones alone and lacks a portion of them. The sample has 120,000 or so clones, roughly 80% seen once. The sample consisted of PBMCs. These receptors were obtained from a man aged 25-40 years in good health and CMV-seronegative.

The gene calls are TRBV7-8 and TRBJ2-1; the match to TRBD1 covers 7 bases. There are 14 residues in the CDR3. The V gene end was trimmed by 6 bases and the J gene end by 0 bases; junction bases not matched to a gene: 2. Germline values: CDR1 SGHVS, CDR2 FQNEAQ. CDR3 sequence reads: CASRRGPSYNEQFF. CDR3 nucleotides: TGTGCCAGCAGAAGGGGGCCCTCCTACAATGAGCAGTTCTTC. The full variable domain, with the rest looked up from reference TRBV7-8 and TRBJ2-1, is GAGVSQSPRYKVAKRGQDVALRCDPISGHVSLFWYQQALGQGPEFLTYFQNEAQLDKSGLPSDRFFAERPEGSVSTLKIQRTQQEDSAVYLCASRRGPSYNEQFFGPGTRLTVL.

The chain combines TRBV5-3 with TRBJ2-7; D is undetermined. TRBV5-3 is given ORF status, its function remaining uncertain. CDR3 length equals 15 residues. Trimming cost V 0 bases and J 5 bases, with 15 bases left between them. The CDR3 here is CARSLDQRANHEQYF. The CDR3 region has the DNA TGTGCCAGAAGCTTGGACCAGCGAGCCAATCACGAGCAGTACTTC.

The chain has TRBV28 and TRBJ2-2; D is ambiguous. The CDR3 is 12 residues long. Trimming cost V 5 bases and J 5 bases, with 6 bases left between them. Germline V lookup: CDR1 MDHEN, CDR2 SYDVKM. Written as DNA, the CDR3 is TGTGCCAGCAGTCCCTATACCGGGGAGCTGTTTTTT. Translated: CASSPYTGELFF.

This chain links TRBV7-2 with TRBJ2-1; perhaps TRBD2 as D (6 bases). The CDR3 consists of 16 residues. The V gene lost 6 bases and the J gene lost 8 bases, with 23 bases spanning the gap. Germline V gene data show CDR1 as SGHTA and CDR2 as FQGNSA. The CDR3 bases are TGTGCCAGCAGGTACGCGGGGCTTGCGTTGGTTCATGAGCAGTTCTTC. It is translated as CASRYAGLALVHEQFF. Supplemented by reference TRBV7-2 and TRBJ2-1, the full variable domain reads GAGVSQSPSNKVTEKGKDVELRCDPISGHTALYWYRQSLGQGLEFLIYFQGNSAPDKSGLPSDRFSAERTGGSVSTLTIQRTQQEDSAVYLCASRYAGLALVHEQFFGPGTRLTVL.

On this clone: This specimen includes other DNA sequences encoding the same CDR3. V gene TRBV5-1 combines with J gene TRBJ1-5; D not certain. The CDR3 is made up of 15 amino acids. Trimming cost V 0 bases and J 0 bases, with 7 bases left between them. Germline V CDR1 and CDR2: SGHRS, YFSETQ. The CDR3 spells CASSLDSYSNQPQHF. The CDR3, as DNA: TGCGCCAGCAGCTTGGACAGTTATAGCAATCAGCCCCAGCATTTT.

This clone was counted once. The chain combines TRBV10-3 with TRBJ2-5, with 8 bases identical to TRBD1. The CDR3 length is 14 residues. CDR1 and CDR2 (germline): ENHRY, SYGVKD. The junction had 0 bases not matched to a gene; V was cut back by 1 base and J by 2 bases. For the CDR3, the DNA is TGTGCCATCAGTGAGTGGGACAGGCAAGAGACCCAGTACTTC. Its protein product is CAISEWDRQETQYF.

The rearrangement joins TRBV4-1 to TRBJ2-7; D might be TRBD2 (7 bases). V was shortened by 4 bases and J by 1 base, with 14 bases between the two germline ends. The CDR3 has 15 residues. Germline V gene data show CDR1 as MGHRA and CDR2 as YSYEKL. In DNA form, the CDR3 reads TGCGCCAGCAGCCCCCTAGGGGGGGTATCCTACGAGCAGTACTTC. Amino acid sequence: CASSPLGGVSYEQYF.

The chain links TRBV7-6 to TRBJ2-1; 11 nucleotides match TRBD2. The CDR3 totals 14 residues. The V gene end was trimmed by 5 bases and the J gene end by 3 bases; junction bases not matched to a gene: 0. Germline V gives CDR1 SGHVS, CDR2 FNYEAQ. The CDR3 bases are TGTGCCAGCAGCACTAGCGGGAGCTACAATGAGCAGTTCTTC. Protein product: CASSTSGSYNEQFF.

This clone was found a few times. J is TRBJ2-1 and V is TRBV6-5; D gene uncertain. V lost 10 bases to trimming and J lost 2 bases, with 15 bases between them. This CDR3 comprises 14 residues. Germline loops: CDR1 MNHEY, CDR2 SVGAGI. The CDR3 coding sequence is TGTGCCACGCTACAGACCAACCCCTACAATGAGCAGTTCTTC. Encoded protein: CATLQTNPYNEQFF.

A few counts support this clone. CDR3 nucleotide sequence: TGTGCCAGCAGTGGACAGGGAGGGAACACTGAAGCTTTCTTT. Its translation: CASSGQGGNTEAFF. The rearrangement links TRBV2 to TRBJ1-1, with 7 bases aligning to TRBD1. CDR1 is SNHLY, CDR2 FYNNEI, per germline. The CDR3 contains 14 residues. V was pared by 4 bases and J by 1 base, with 3 bases of the junction left unmatched.

The CDR3 spells CASSVDRTSGSSYNEQFF. CDR3 bases: TGTGCCAGCAGCGTAGACAGGACTAGCGGGAGTAGCTACAATGAGCAGTTCTTC. The chain uses TRBV9 and TRBJ2-1; 13 bases line up with TRBD2. The CDR3 sequence is 18 residues long. Trimming cost V 0 bases and J 3 bases; bases outside gene matches: 6. Per the germline V gene, CDR1 is SGDLS and CDR2 is YYNGEE.

The V call is TRBV28, the J call TRBJ1-2; D ambiguous. The CDR3 sequence is 14 residues long. V lost 5 bases to trimming and J lost 8 bases, with 18 bases between them. Germline CDR1 MDHEN, CDR2 SYDVKM. The CDR3 protein is CASSPLSGRPGYTF. Written as DNA, the CDR3 is TGTGCCAGCAGTCCCCTCTCGGGGAGGCCGGGCTACACCTTC.

The J gene is TRBJ2-7, the V gene TRBV6-1, with 8 bases lining up with TRBD1. The V and J ends lost 4 bases and 5 bases, in that order; junction bases with no gene match: 13. The CDR3 consists of 16 residues. Germline CDR1 and CDR2: MNHNS and SASEGT. The CDR3 sequence: CASSGARGRLTDEQYF. Written as DNA, the CDR3 is TGTGCCAGCAGTGGGGCCAGGGGGCGATTGACGGACGAGCAGTACTTC.

This chain connects TRBV7-9 to TRBJ1-2; 7 bases fit TRBD1. The CDR3 spans 18 residues. The trim removed 1 base at V and 7 bases at J, leaving 18 bases unmatched. Germline CDR1 and CDR2: SEHNR and FQNEAQ (reference sequence). The CDR3 reads CASSLVLGQILGLPGYTF. CDR3 nucleotide sequence: TGTGCCAGCAGCTTAGTTTTGGGACAGATACTCGGATTACCTGGCTACACCTTC.

The rearrangement joins TRBV7-9 to TRBJ2-2; 9 nucleotides align to TRBD1. Germline CDR1 reads SEHNR; CDR2 reads FQNEAQ (reference sequence). The CDR3 is made up of 18 amino acids. With 5 bases clipped from V and 0 bases from J, the junction kept 10 bases outside the gene matches. The CDR3 region has the DNA TGTGCCAGCAGCCGAATAACAGGGGGCGAAGCGAACACCGGGGAGCTGTTTTTT. This gives the protein CASSRITGGEANTGELFF.

The chain is built from TRBV6-1 and TRBJ2-7; D possibly corresponds to TRBD1 (5 bases). The CDR3 spans 14 residues. The V gene lost 4 bases and the J gene lost 2 bases, with 12 bases spanning the gap. Germline CDR1 MNHNS, CDR2 SASEGT. Here the CDR3 DNA reads TGTGCCAGCAGTGGCCAGGGTTATGCCTACGAGCAGTACTTC. Amino acid sequence: CASSGQGYAYEQYF.

The chain combines TRBV7-9 with TRBJ2-3; D possibly corresponds to TRBD1 (5 bases). The germline gives CDR1 SEHNR, CDR2 FQNEAQ (reference sequence). CDR3 size: 12 residues. V was trimmed by 5 bases and J by 3 bases, leaving 6 bases between them. CDR3 in DNA: TGTGCCAGCAGCCCAGGGACAGATACGCAGTATTTT. It codes for CASSPGTDTQYF.

The chain employs TRBV5-6 and TRBJ1-5; TRBD1 might be the D (5 bases). V was pared by 1 base and J by 2 bases, with 13 bases between. The length of the CDR3 is 16 residues. CDR1 and CDR2 (germline): SGHDT, YYEEEE. The CDR3 is CASSLRQGRGNQPQHF. The DNA of the CDR3 is TGTGCCAGCAGCTTGAGGCAGGGAAGGGGCAATCAGCCCCAGCATTTT.